The TCR beta chain under discussion was sequenced for a study of T cells in localized non-small cell lung cancer. The data were produced by immunoSEQ multiplex PCR, yet TCRdb's version contains in-frame clones alone and is incomplete. The data hold 58,000 or so clones, with roughly 90% observed a single time. Looked up from germline, CDR1 is SGHDN and CDR2 is FVKESK. The ends lost 8 bases at V and 10 bases at J; junction bases unmatched: 5. The CDR3 extends over 13 amino acids. This clone was seen just once. The chain is built from TRBV14 and TRBJ2-1; 13 bases are a match to TRBD2. The material was peripheral blood, obtained before any cancer treatment. This clonotype was sampled from a woman aged 35 to 70 with stage I lung adenocarcinoma. CDR3: CASGLAGVPEQFF. The CDR3 DNA reads as TGTGCCAGCGGACTAGCGGGAGTCCCCGAGCAGTTCTTC. Full variable domain (rest looked up from reference TRBV14 and TRBJ2-1): EAGVTQFPSHSVIEKGQTVTLRCDPISGHDNLYWYRRVMGKEIKFLLHFVKESKQDESGMPNNRFLAERTGGTYSTLKVQPAELEDSGVYFCASGLAGVPEQFFGPGTRLTVL.